The 32 T cell receptor beta chains reported below all come from one sample, sequenced in a study of naive and memory T cell subsets. Whole-study results and caveats: Especially in CD8 cells, naive repertoires contained a few larger clonotypes, possibly CD45RA-re-expressing memory cells.

Both TRBC1 and TRBC2 were covered by a beta constant-region primer of two equimolar oligonucleotides. Nested alpha and beta constant-region primers with the SP2 primer drove four PCR rounds on ligated cDNA. TCRdb fed the UMI-ligation and nested PCR reads into MiXCR, producing one record per CDR3 protein. The data show approximately 140,000 distinct CDR3 sequences, roughly a fifth seen once. These receptors have no known antigen. The specimen sequenced was naive CD8+ T cells from blood. The source of these receptors is a human donor in good health.

This clonotype was seen only a few times. The genes are TRBV7-6 and TRBJ2-3; 7 bases align to TRBD2. After removal of 2 bases from V and 1 base from J, the junction contained 12 bases not matched to a gene. Germline V lookup: CDR1 SGHVS, CDR2 FNYEAQ. This CDR3 has 18 residues. Here the CDR3 DNA reads TGTGCCAGCAGCTTAAACGGGCGGGAGAAAGATGGCACAGATACGCAGTATTTT. The encoded protein is CASSLNGREKDGTDTQYF.

The rearrangement links TRBV6-4 to TRBJ2-1, with 12 bases identical to TRBD2. The CDR3 loop spans 16 amino acids. Germline CDR1 MRHNA, CDR2 SNTAGT. V lost 2 bases and J lost 6; bases outside the gene matches: 5. This CDR3 is CASSDILAGGPNEQFF. In DNA form, the CDR3 reads TGTGCCAGCAGTGACATACTAGCGGGAGGTCCCAATGAGCAGTTCTTC.

The V call is TRBV29-1, the J call TRBJ2-7, with 9 bases aligning to TRBD2. This CDR3 has 14 residues. Trimming took 4 bases from V and 1 from J; bases not matched to a gene: 5. Germline V gene sequence: CDR1 SQVTM, CDR2 ANQGSEA. The CDR3: CSVVVSGRSYEQYF. The CDR3 nucleotides are TGCAGCGTTGTAGTGAGCGGGAGGTCCTACGAGCAGTACTTC.

This clonotype showed up many times. The V gene is TRBV7-6, the J gene TRBJ2-5; D might be TRBD1 (5 bases). Germline V lookup: CDR1 SGHVS, CDR2 FNYEAQ. V lost 5 bases, J lost 2 bases, and 15 bases lay in between. The CDR3 length is 15 residues. The CDR3 here is CASSPITRTQETQYF. CDR3 nucleotides: TGTGCCAGCAGCCCGATCACGCGGACACAAGAGACCCAGTACTTC.

This clonotype was counted a few times. V usage is TRBV28 and J usage is TRBJ2-1, with 9 positions matching TRBD1. Germline values: CDR1 MDHEN, CDR2 SYDVKM. This CDR3 has 16 amino acids. J gave up 7 bases and V 5 bases, and 12 bases lay outside the gene matches. CDR3 nucleotides: TGTGCCAGCAGTATAGAACGACAGGGGGTAAGAAATGAGCAGTTCTTC. Its protein product is CASSIERQGVRNEQFF.

V usage is TRBV12-3 or TRBV12-4 and J usage is TRBJ2-2; TRBD1 matches at 9 bases. With V trimmed by 4 bases and J by 3 bases, 6 bases remained unmatched. The CDR3 sequence is 16 residues long. DNA of the CDR3: TGTGCCAGCAGTTCAGGACAGGGGACCGACACCGGGGAGCTGTTTTTT. Protein: CASSSGQGTDTGELFF.

This chain uses TRBV25-1 with TRBJ1-2; D is possibly TRBD1 (6 bases). The CDR3 runs 13 residues. The V gene lost 4 bases and the J gene lost 8 bases, with 14 bases spanning the gap. The germline V gene encodes CDR1 MGHDK and CDR2 SYGVNS. CDR3 in amino acids: CASSVGHGGGYTF. The DNA for the CDR3 is TGTGCCAGCAGTGTGGGACATGGGGGCGGCTACACCTTC.

CDR3 residues: CSVRPGGGITGELFF. CDR3 sequence (DNA): TGCAGCGTACGTCCCGGGGGCGGAATCACCGGGGAGCTGTTTTTT. The chain joins TRBV29-1 to TRBJ2-2, with D perhaps matching TRBD1 or TRBD2 (6 bases each). V dropped 6 bases and J dropped 4 bases, with 18 bases sitting between them. The CDR3 runs to 15 residues. Germline CDR1 and CDR2: SQVTM and ANQGSEA.

The V and J genes are TRBV2 and TRBJ2-7; 7 bases agree with TRBD1. Germline CDR1 is SNHLY and CDR2 is FYNNEI. V lost 7 bases and J lost 7; bases outside the gene matches: 4. The length of the CDR3 is 11 residues. This chain's CDR3 is CASTIRGEQYF. In DNA, the CDR3 is TGTGCCAGCACCATCAGGGGGGAGCAGTACTTC.

This clonotype was recorded many times. The V gene is TRBV7-9, the J gene TRBJ1-4; D perhaps matches TRBD1 (6 bases). V was shortened by 3 bases and J by 0 bases, with 11 bases between the two germline ends. CDR1 is SEHNR, CDR2 FQNEAQ, per germline (reference sequence). This CDR3 comprises 16 residues. CDR3 in amino acids: CASSFRQEPTNEKLFF. CDR3 nucleotide sequence: TGTGCCAGCAGCTTCCGACAGGAACCAACTAATGAAAAACTGTTTTTT. Looking up the rest from reference TRBV7-9 and TRBJ1-4 gives the full variable domain: DTGVSQNPRHKITKRGQNVTFRCDPISEHNRLYWYRQTLGQGPEFLTYFQNEAQLEKSRLLSDRFSAERPKGSFSTLEIQRTEQGDSAMYLCASSFRQEPTNEKLFFGSGTQLSVL.

This clonotype showed up just a few times. J is TRBJ2-7 and V is TRBV27, with D possibly matching TRBD1 (6 bases). This CDR3 spans 13 amino acids. V dropped 6 bases and J dropped 2 bases, with 11 bases sitting between them. Per the germline V gene, CDR1 is MNHEY and CDR2 is SMNVEV (reference sequence). The DNA for the CDR3 is TGTGCCAGCAGACCGGGACACACCTACGAGCAGTACTTC. This sequence encodes CASRPGHTYEQYF.

This chain connects TRBV27 to TRBJ1-5; weak D call: TRBD1 (6 bases). The CDR3 spans 14 residues. Deletions cut 6 bases from V and 0 bases from J, with 9 bases between. CDR1 MNHEY and CDR2 SMNVEV come from the germline V gene (reference sequence). This CDR3 is CASSEGVSNQPQHF. DNA for the CDR3: TGTGCCAGCAGCGAGGGGGTTAGCAATCAGCCCCAGCATTTT.

To note about this clonotype: The junction does not match germline at one end; this may be a read error. The V gene is TRBV28, the J gene TRBJ2-3; the D gene is possibly TRBD2 (6 bases). Germline V gene sequence: CDR1 MDHEN, CDR2 SYDVKM. This CDR3 comprises 12 residues. In DNA, the CDR3 is TGTGCCAGCAGTGGATCGGGACTCGCGAGATCTTTT. Residues: CASSGSGLARSF.

This clonotype came up once. The V gene is TRBV6-2 or TRBV6-3, the J gene TRBJ2-5; TRBD2 agrees at 12 bases. With V trimmed by 6 bases and J by 2 bases, 10 bases remained unmatched. The CDR3 length is 17 residues. Germline CDR1 and CDR2: MNHEY and SVGEGT. CDR3 amino acids: CASSDPRTSGIQETQYF. The CDR3 DNA reads as TGTGCCAGCAGCGATCCCCGGACTAGCGGGATTCAAGAGACCCAGTACTTC.

V usage is TRBV5-5 and J usage is TRBJ2-1; TRBD1 aligns across 7 bases. V shed 6 bases and J 3 bases; nucleotides not matched to a gene: 6. This CDR3 has 14 amino acids. Germline loops: CDR1 SGHKS, CDR2 YYEKEE (reference sequence). In DNA form, the CDR3 reads TGTGCCAGCACAACCGGGACAGACTACAATGAGCAGTTCTTC. Its protein product is CASTTGTDYNEQFF. The full variable domain, in which reference TRBV5-5 and TRBJ2-1 provide the parts outside the CDR3, is DAGVTQSPTHLIKTRGQQVTLRCSPISGHKSVSWYQQVLGQGPQFIFQYYEKEERGRGNFPDRFSARQFPNYSSELNVNALLLGDSALYLCASTTGTDYNEQFFGPGTRLTVL.

This clonotype was picked up a small number of times. The gene calls are TRBV9 and TRBJ1-2, with D hard to call. The CDR3 covers 14 residues. Trimming cost V 4 bases and J 5 bases, with 15 bases left between them. Germline V gene sequence: CDR1 SGDLS, CDR2 YYNGEE. CDR3 DNA sequence: TGTGCCAGCAGCCCCAATTCCGGATCTTATGGCTACACCTTC. This gives the protein CASSPNSGSYGYTF.

This clonotype has more than one count but fewer than ten. The V and J genes are TRBV11-2 and TRBJ2-1, with TRBD1 matching over 11 bases. The length of the CDR3 is 17 residues. After removal of 5 bases from V and 1 base from J, the junction contained 7 bases not matched to a gene. Germline CDR1 reads SGHAT; CDR2 reads FQNNGV. The DNA for the CDR3 is TGTGCCAGCAGCCGGGACAGGGGGTTTGGGTCCTACAATGAGCAGTTCTTC. Its translation: CASSRDRGFGSYNEQFF.

This sequence joins TRBV7-9 and TRBJ2-7; D is perhaps TRBD2 (6 bases). The CDR3 loop spans 13 amino acids. The germline V gene encodes CDR1 SEHNR and CDR2 FQNEAQ (reference sequence). Deletions cut 6 bases from V and 0 bases from J, with 9 bases between. Here the CDR3 reads CASREGSSYEQYF. As DNA, the CDR3 is TGTGCCAGCAGGGAGGGTAGCTCCTACGAGCAGTACTTC. The whole variable domain, filled in from reference TRBV7-9 and TRBJ2-7, reads DTGVSQNPRHKITKRGQNVTFRCDPISEHNRLYWYRQTLGQGPEFLTYFQNEAQLEKSRLLSDRFSAERPKGSFSTLEIQRTEQGDSAMYLCASREGSSYEQYFGPGTRLTVT.

CDR3 DNA: TGTGCCACCATAGGGGACATGAACACTGAAGCTTTCTTT. Protein: CATIGDMNTEAFF. The chain couples TRBV10-3 to TRBJ1-1; D is perhaps TRBD1 (6 bases). The germline gives CDR1 ENHRY, CDR2 SYGVKD. CDR3 length: 13 amino acids. With 10 bases removed from V and 0 bases from J, the gap between germline ends came to 12 bases.

This clonotype was recorded many times. V is TRBV9 and J is TRBJ2-7; D is uncertain. Trimming stripped 1 base from V and 8 bases from J, with 13 bases between. CDR3 length: 13 residues. CDR1 SGDLS and CDR2 YYNGEE come from the germline V gene. The CDR3 DNA is TGTGCCAGCAGCGTAACCAGCCTCGACAAGCAGTACTTC. Translated, it gives CASSVTSLDKQYF.

The rearrangement uses TRBV28 and TRBJ2-1, with 9 bases that match TRBD2. CDR3 size: 15 residues. Germline CDR1 is MDHEN and CDR2 is SYDVKM. The junction had 12 bases not matched to a gene; V was cut back by 8 bases and J by 7 bases. CDR3 bases: TGTGCCAGCCATCGATTAGCGGGAGACAGGAATGAGCAGTTCTTC. This gives the protein CASHRLAGDRNEQFF.

This clonotype was observed a handful of times. This chain joins TRBV4-3 and TRBJ2-7; D not certain. Germline V gene lookup returns CDR1 LGHNA and CDR2 YSLEER. The CDR3 extends over 13 amino acids. Deletions cut 4 bases from V and 6 bases from J, with 13 bases between. The CDR3 sequence: CASSPPGRAEQYF. CDR3 bases: TGCGCCAGCAGCCCCCCGGGTAGAGCCGAGCAGTACTTC.

This clonotype showed up just a few times. V usage is TRBV20-1 and J usage is TRBJ1-1, with no clear D. The germline V gene encodes CDR1 DFQATT and CDR2 SNEGSKA (reference sequence). The CDR3 length is 12 residues. With 0 bases removed from V and 10 bases from J, the gap between germline ends came to 12 bases. The CDR3, as DNA: TGCAGTGCTAGAGAGTCCCGGTTGGTAGCTTTCTTT. It yields the protein CSARESRLVAFF.

This clonotype was seen a handful of times. This chain connects TRBV29-1 to TRBJ2-7; 8 bases are shared with TRBD1. The CDR3 contains 14 residues. Per the germline V gene, CDR1 is SQVTM and CDR2 is ANQGSEA. V lost 4 bases to trimming and J lost 6 bases; unmatched junction nucleotides: 11. The CDR3 region has the DNA TGCAGCGTTGTCCGGACAGGGACAGCGGGCGAGCAGTACTTC. Residues: CSVVRTGTAGEQYF.

The CDR3 region has the DNA TGTGCCAGTAGTATCTCCGGCGGGAAAGTCTCCTACGAGCAGTACTTC. It translates to CASSISGGKVSYEQYF. V usage is TRBV19 and J usage is TRBJ2-7; the D gene is possibly TRBD2 (6 bases). Trimming stripped 3 bases from V and 0 bases from J, with 15 bases between. CDR1 and CDR2 (germline): LNHDA, SQIVND (reference sequence). This CDR3 has 16 amino acids.

The chain recombines TRBV7-9 with TRBJ2-7, with D maybe TRBD2 (5 bases). V was clipped by 4 bases and J by 1 base, with 14 bases between them. Per the germline V gene, CDR1 is SEHNR and CDR2 is FQNEAQ (reference sequence). The CDR3 consists of 15 residues. The CDR3 loop is CASSSTGWRSYEQYF. In DNA, the CDR3 is TGTGCCAGCAGCTCCACTGGTTGGAGGTCCTACGAGCAGTACTTC.

This clonotype came up a few times. The DNA for the CDR3 is TGTGCCAGCAGCCAAGGTCCCAGGGGGTACGATGAGCAGTTCTTC. Protein sequence: CASSQGPRGYDEQFF. V gene TRBV14 combines with J gene TRBJ2-1; 7 bases align to TRBD1. CDR1 is SGHDN, CDR2 FVKESK, per germline. There are 15 residues in the CDR3. V dropped 1 base and J dropped 8; count of bases not matched to a gene: 8.

The rearrangement links TRBV5-1 to TRBJ2-1; 10 bases agree with TRBD1. This CDR3 is built from 15 residues. J was trimmed by 13 bases and V by 5 bases; bases with no gene match: 15. The germline V gene has CDR1 SGHRS and CDR2 YFSETQ. The CDR3 loop is CASRRTGGIGDSQFF. The CDR3 DNA reads TGCGCCAGCAGGAGGACAGGGGGGATAGGGGACTCCCAGTTCTTC.

The chain employs TRBV13 and TRBJ1-6, with 7 bases identical to TRBD1. This CDR3 comprises 18 residues. CDR1 and CDR2 (germline): PRHDT, FYEKMQ (reference sequence). V lost 5 bases and J lost 10; bases outside the gene matches: 20. The CDR3 loop is CASSRELVTGEGDSPLHF. The CDR3 DNA reads as TGTGCCAGCAGCCGTGAACTCGTAACAGGGGAAGGCGACTCACCCCTCCACTTT.

The chain links TRBV19 to TRBJ2-3; 7 bases line up with TRBD1. The CDR3 length is 14 residues. V shed 2 bases and J 6 bases; nucleotides not matched to a gene: 5. Germline-derived CDR1 and CDR2 are LNHDA and SQIVND (reference sequence). CDR3: CASSISGTVDTQYF. The CDR3 DNA reads TGTGCCAGTAGTATATCCGGGACAGTGGATACGCAGTATTTT.

V and J are TRBV7-9 and TRBJ2-7; 8 nucleotides agree with TRBD1. Germline V gene lookup returns CDR1 SEHNR and CDR2 FQNEAQ (reference sequence). The CDR3 consists of 13 residues. V lost 3 bases and J lost 6; bases outside the gene matches: 4. Written as DNA, the CDR3 is TGTGCCAGCAGCTTGACAGGGGAGGTCGAGCAGTACTTC. Translating it yields CASSLTGEVEQYF. Full variable domain (remainder filled in from reference TRBV7-9 and TRBJ2-7): DTGVSQNPRHKITKRGQNVTFRCDPISEHNRLYWYRQTLGQGPEFLTYFQNEAQLEKSRLLSDRFSAERPKGSFSTLEIQRTEQGDSAMYLCASSLTGEVEQYFGPGTRLTVT.

The chain employs TRBV24-1 and TRBJ2-4, with unresolved D. With 6 bases removed from V and 8 bases from J, the gap between germline ends came to 10 bases. There are 12 residues in the CDR3. Germline V gene sequence: CDR1 KGHDR, CDR2 SFDVKD. The CDR3 sequence is CATSYIRDIQYF. CDR3 coding DNA: TGTGCCACCAGTTATATAAGAGACATTCAGTACTTC.